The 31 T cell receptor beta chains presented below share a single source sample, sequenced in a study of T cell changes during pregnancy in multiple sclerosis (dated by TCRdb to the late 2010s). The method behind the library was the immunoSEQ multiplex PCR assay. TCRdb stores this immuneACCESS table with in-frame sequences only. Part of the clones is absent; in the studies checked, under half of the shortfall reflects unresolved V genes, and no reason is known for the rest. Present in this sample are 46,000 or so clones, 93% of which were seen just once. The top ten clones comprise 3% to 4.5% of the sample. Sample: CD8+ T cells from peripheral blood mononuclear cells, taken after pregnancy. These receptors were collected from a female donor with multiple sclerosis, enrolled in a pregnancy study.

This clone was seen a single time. This CDR3 is CASSGPSGTYEQYF. Written as DNA, the CDR3 is TGTGCCAGCAGCGGCCCTAGCGGTACCTACGAGCAGTACTTC. The rearrangement uses TRBV9 and TRBJ2-7, with 7 bases fitting TRBD2. The length of the CDR3 is 14 residues. Germline CDR1 and CDR2: SGDLS and YYNGEE. Unmatched junction bases numbered 5, after V lost 3 bases and J lost 2 bases.

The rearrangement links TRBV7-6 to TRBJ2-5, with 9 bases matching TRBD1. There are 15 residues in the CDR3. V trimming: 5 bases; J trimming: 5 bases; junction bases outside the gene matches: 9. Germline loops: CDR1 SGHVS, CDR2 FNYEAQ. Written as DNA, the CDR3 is TGTGCCAGCAGCCCCGAAGGGACAGGGTTCGAGACCCAGTACTTC. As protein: CASSPEGTGFETQYF.

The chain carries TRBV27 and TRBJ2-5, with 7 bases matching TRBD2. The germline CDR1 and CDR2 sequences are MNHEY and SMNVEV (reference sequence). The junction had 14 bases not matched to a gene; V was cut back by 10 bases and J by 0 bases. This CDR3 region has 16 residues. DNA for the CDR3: TGTGCCAAGATGGGGTACTCGCGGGAGTACCAAGAGACCCAGTACTTC. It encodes CAKMGYSREYQETQYF.

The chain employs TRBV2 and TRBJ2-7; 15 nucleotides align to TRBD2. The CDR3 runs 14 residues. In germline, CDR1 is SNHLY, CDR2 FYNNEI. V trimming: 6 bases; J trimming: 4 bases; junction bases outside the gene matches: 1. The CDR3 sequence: CASSGLAGGYEQYF. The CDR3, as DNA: TGTGCCAGCAGCGGACTAGCGGGAGGGTACGAGCAGTACTTC.

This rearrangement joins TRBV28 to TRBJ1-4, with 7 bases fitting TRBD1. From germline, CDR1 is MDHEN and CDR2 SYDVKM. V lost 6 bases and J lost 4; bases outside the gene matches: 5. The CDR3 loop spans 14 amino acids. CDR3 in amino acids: CASSWTGRNEKLFF. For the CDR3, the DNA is TGTGCCAGCAGCTGGACAGGTCGTAATGAAAAACTGTTTTTT.

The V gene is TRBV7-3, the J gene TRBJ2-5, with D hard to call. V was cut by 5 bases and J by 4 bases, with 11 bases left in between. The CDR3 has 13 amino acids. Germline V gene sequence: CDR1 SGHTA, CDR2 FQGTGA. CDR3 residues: CASSPPAGETQYF. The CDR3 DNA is TGTGCCAGCAGCCCACCCGCCGGAGAGACCCAGTACTTC.

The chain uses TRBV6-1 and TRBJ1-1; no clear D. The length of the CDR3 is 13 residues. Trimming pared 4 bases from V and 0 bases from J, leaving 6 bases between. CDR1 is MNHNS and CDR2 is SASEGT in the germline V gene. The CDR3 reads CASSVEVNTEAFF. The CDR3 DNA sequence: TGTGCCAGCAGTGTGGAGGTGAACACTGAAGCTTTCTTT.

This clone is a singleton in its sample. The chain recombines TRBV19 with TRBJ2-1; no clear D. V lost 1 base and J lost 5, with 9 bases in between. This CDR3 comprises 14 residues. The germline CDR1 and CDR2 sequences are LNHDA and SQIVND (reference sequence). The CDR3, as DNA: TGTGCCAGTAGTATAGGGGCAGCAAACAATGAGCAGTTCTTC. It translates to CASSIGAANNEQFF.

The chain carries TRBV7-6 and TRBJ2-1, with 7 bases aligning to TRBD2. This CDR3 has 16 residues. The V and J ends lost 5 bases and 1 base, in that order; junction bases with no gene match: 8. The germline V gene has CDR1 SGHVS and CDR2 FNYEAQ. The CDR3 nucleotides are TGTGCCAGCAGCGCCGTCGGGGGGTCGTCCTACAATGAGCAGTTCTTC. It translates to CASSAVGGSSYNEQFF.

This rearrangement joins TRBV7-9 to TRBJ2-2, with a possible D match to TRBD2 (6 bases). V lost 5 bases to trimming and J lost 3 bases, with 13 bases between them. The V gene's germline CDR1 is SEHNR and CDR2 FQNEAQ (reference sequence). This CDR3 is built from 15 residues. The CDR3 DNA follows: TGTGCCAGCAGCCGGCCCGGGACTGACACCGGGGAGCTGTTTTTT. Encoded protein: CASSRPGTDTGELFF.

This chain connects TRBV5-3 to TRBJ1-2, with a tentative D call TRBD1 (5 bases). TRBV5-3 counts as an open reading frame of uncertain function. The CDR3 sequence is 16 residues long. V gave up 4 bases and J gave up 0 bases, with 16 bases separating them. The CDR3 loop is CARSPRPGPANYGYTF. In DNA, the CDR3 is TGTGCCAGAAGCCCCCGTCCAGGGCCAGCTAACTATGGCTACACCTTC.

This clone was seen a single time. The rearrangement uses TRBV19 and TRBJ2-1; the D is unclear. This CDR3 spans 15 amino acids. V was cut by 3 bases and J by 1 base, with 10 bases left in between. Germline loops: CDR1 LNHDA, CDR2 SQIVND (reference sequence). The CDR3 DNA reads TGTGCCAGTAGTATCGGTTCCGGGTCCTACAATGAGCAGTTCTTC. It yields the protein CASSIGSGSYNEQFF.

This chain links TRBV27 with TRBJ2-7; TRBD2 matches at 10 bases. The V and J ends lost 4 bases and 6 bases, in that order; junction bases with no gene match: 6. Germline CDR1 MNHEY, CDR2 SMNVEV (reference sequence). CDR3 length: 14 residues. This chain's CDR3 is CASSWSSGSREQYF. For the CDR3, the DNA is TGTGCCAGCAGTTGGTCTAGCGGGAGTCGCGAGCAGTACTTC.

In DNA form, the CDR3 reads TGTGCCAGCAGGCTAGGGGATTCCTACGAGCAGTACTTC. Translating it yields CASRLGDSYEQYF. V usage is TRBV7-9 and J usage is TRBJ2-7, with TRBD1 as a possible D gene (5 bases). This CDR3 contains 13 residues. Germline V gene sequence: CDR1 SEHNR, CDR2 FQNEAQ (reference sequence). With 6 bases removed from V and 1 base from J, the gap between germline ends came to 10 bases.

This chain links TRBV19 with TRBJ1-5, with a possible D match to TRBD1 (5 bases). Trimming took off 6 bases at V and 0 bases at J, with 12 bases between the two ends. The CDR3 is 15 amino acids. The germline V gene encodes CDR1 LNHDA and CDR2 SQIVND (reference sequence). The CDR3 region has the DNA TGTGCCAGTAGCAGGACACATTTTAGCAATCAGCCCCAGCATTTT. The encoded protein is CASSRTHFSNQPQHF.

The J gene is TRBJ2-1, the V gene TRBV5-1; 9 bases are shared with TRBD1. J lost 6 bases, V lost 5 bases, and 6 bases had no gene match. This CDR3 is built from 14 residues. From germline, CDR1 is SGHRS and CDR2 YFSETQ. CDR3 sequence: CASSDGQGINEQFF. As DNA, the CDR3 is TGCGCCAGCAGTGATGGACAGGGGATCAATGAGCAGTTCTTC. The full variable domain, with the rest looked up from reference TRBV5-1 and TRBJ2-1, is KAGVTQTPRYLIKTRGQQVTLSCSPISGHRSVSWYQQTPGQGLQFLFEYFSETQRNKGNFPGRFSGRQFSNSRSEMNVSTLELGDSALYLCASSDGQGINEQFFGPGTRLTVL.

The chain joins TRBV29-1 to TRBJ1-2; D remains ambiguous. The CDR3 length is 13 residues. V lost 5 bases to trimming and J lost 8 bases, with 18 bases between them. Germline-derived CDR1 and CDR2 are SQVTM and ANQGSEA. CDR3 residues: CSVRGITYDGYTF. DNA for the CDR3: TGCAGCGTTAGAGGGATTACCTATGACGGCTACACCTTC.

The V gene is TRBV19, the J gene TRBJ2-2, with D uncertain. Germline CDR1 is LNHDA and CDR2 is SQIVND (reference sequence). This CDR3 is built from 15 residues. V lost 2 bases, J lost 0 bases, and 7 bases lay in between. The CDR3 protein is CASSIFSSNTGELFF. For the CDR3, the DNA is TGTGCCAGTAGTATATTTAGTTCGAACACCGGGGAGCTGTTTTTT. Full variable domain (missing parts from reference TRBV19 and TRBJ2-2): DGGITQSPKYLFRKEGQNVTLSCEQNLNHDAMYWYRQDPGQGLRLIYYSQIVNDFQKGDIAEGYSVSREKKESFPLTVTSAQKNPTAFYLCASSIFSSNTGELFFGEGSRLTVL.

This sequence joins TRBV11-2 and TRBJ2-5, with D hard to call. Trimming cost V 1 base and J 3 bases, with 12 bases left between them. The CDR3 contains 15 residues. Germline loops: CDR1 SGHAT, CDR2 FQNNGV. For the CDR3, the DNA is TGTGCCAGCAGCTTAGGTCATGTTGCAGAAGAGACCCAGTACTTC. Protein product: CASSLGHVAEETQYF.

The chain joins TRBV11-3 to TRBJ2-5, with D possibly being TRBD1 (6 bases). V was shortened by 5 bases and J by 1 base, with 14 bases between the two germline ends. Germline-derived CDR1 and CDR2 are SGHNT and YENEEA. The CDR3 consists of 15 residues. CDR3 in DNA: TGTGCCAGCAGCCACCAAGGACAGCCCCAAGAGACCCAGTACTTC. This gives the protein CASSHQGQPQETQYF. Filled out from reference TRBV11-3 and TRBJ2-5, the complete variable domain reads EAGVVQSPRYKIIEKKQPVAFWCNPISGHNTLYWYLQNLGQGPELLIRYENEEAVDDSQLPKDRFSAERLKGVDSTLKIQPAELGDSAVYLCASSHQGQPQETQYFGPGTRLLVL.

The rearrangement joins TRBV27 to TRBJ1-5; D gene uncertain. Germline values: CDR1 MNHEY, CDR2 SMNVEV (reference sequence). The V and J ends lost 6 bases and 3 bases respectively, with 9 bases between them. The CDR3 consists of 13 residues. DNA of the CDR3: TGTGCCAGCAGCCTACAGTACAATCAGCCCCAGCATTTT. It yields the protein CASSLQYNQPQHF.

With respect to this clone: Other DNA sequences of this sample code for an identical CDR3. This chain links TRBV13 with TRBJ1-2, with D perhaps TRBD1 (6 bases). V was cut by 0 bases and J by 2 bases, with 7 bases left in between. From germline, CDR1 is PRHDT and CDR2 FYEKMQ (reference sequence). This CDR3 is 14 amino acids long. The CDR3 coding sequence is TGTGCCAGCAGCTTAGGGACAGGCAACTATGGCTACACCTTC. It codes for CASSLGTGNYGYTF.

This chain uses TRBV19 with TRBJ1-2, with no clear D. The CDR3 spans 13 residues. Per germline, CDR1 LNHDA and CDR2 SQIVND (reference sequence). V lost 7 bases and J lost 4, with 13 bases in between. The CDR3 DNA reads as TGTGCCAGTACCACGGGAGGGCTCTATGGCTACACCTTC. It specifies CASTTGGLYGYTF.

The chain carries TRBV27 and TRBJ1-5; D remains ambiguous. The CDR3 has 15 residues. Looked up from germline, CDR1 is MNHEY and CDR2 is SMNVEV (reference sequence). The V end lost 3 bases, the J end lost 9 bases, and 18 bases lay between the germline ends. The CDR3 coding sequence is TGTGCCAGCAGTTTGGGTAGTGCGGGTCGGTCGCCCCAGCATTTT. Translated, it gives CASSLGSAGRSPQHF.

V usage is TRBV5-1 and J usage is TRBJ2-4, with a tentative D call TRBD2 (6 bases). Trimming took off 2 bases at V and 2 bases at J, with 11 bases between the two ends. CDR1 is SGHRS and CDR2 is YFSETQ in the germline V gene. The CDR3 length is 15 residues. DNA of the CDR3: TGCGCCAGCAGCTTCCTCGGGGGTTCCAAAAACATTCAGTACTTC. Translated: CASSFLGGSKNIQYF.

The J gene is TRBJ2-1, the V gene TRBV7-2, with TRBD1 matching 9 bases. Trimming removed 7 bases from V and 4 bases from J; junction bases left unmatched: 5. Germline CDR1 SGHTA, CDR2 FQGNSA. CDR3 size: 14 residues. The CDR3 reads CASIPGQGYNEQFF. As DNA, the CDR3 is TGTGCCAGCATCCCGGGACAGGGTTACAATGAGCAGTTCTTC. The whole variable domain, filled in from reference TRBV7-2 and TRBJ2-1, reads GAGVSQSPSNKVTEKGKDVELRCDPISGHTALYWYRQSLGQGLEFLIYFQGNSAPDKSGLPSDRFSAERTGGSVSTLTIQRTQQEDSAVYLCASIPGQGYNEQFFGPGTRLTVL.

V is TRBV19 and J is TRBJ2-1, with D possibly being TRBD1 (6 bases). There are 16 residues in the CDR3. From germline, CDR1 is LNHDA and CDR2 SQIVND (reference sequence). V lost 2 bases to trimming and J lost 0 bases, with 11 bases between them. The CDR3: CASSIRTESSYNEQFF. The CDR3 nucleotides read TGTGCCAGTAGTATAAGGACAGAAAGCTCCTACAATGAGCAGTTCTTC.

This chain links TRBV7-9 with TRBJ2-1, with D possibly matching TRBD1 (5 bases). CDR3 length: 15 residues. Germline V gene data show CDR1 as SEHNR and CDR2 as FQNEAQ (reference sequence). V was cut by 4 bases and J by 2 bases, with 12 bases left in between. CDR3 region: CASSSPGPTYNEQFF. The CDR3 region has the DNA TGTGCCAGCAGCTCCCCAGGGCCTACCTACAATGAGCAGTTCTTC.

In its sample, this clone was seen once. The CDR3 bases are TGTGCCAGCAGCTTAGAGGAATTTCAGGGGGAAGGTCAGCCCCAGCATTTT. It is translated as CASSLEEFQGEGQPQHF. The chain carries TRBV7-6 and TRBJ1-5; 7 nucleotides match TRBD1. Germline V gives CDR1 SGHVS, CDR2 FNYEAQ. CDR3 length: 17 amino acids. Unmatched junction bases numbered 12, after V lost 1 base and J lost 6 bases.

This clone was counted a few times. CDR3 sequence reads: CASSEGVVAPGELFF. CDR3 coding DNA: TGTGCCAGCAGTGAAGGAGTAGTTGCGCCCGGGGAGCTGTTTTTT. V gene TRBV2 combines with J gene TRBJ2-2; D not resolved. CDR1 is SNHLY and CDR2 is FYNNEI in the germline V gene. V was trimmed by 1 base and J by 6 bases, leaving 12 bases between them. CDR3 length equals 15 residues.

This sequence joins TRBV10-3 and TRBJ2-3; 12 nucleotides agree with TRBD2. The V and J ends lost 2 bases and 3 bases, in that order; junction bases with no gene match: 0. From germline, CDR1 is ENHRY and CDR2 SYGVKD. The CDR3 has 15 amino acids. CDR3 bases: TGTGCCATCAGTGAGCTAGCGGGGGGGACAGATACGCAGTATTTT. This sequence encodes CAISELAGGTDTQYF.